This TCR beta chain was recorded in a study of cytomegalovirus exposure and HLA in healthy donors. Trimming pared 0 bases from V and 6 bases from J, leaving 10 bases between. Germline-derived CDR1 and CDR2 are KGHSH and LQKENI. The CDR3 consists of 14 residues. The PCR had 60 Vbeta and 13 Jbeta primers. How the authors handled the data: In a later analysis, approximately 80 million unique TCR beta chains included roughly 11 million shared by two or more donors. Only in-frame clones appear in the TCRdb table, and some are missing; sequencing was by immunoSEQ multiplex PCR. V, J and clone size reflect that table, while D and trimming were determined from the DNA. The data contain approximately 200,000 clones, more than 65% of them seen just once; the ten biggest clones take up less than 4%.

Sequenced sample: PBMCs. The source of this sequence is a woman aged 25-40 years in good health and CMV-seropositive. This rearrangement joins TRBV18 to TRBJ2-3; tentatively, D is TRBD2 (5 bases). The DNA of the CDR3 is TGTGCCAGCTCACCACCGGAGGTAGGGGATACGCAGTATTTT. Translating it yields CASSPPEVGDTQYF.